One TCR beta chain is described in this entry. The antigen is undetermined. This sample stems from a study of shared clonotypes between healthy human individuals. V gave up 6 bases and J gave up 7 bases; unmatched junction bases: 9. The CDR3 is 14 residues long. Looked up from germline, CDR1 is MNHEY and CDR2 is SVGAGI. The study, taken as a whole, reports: For naive CD4 cells, approximately 4.7% of clonotypes were shared across a few donors.

Naivety among CD8 cells was defined by CD45RO negativity and positive CCR7 selection, thereby excluding terminally differentiated effector memory CD45RA+ cells. Repertoires were generated with immunoSEQ multiplex PCR, while TCRdb's copy carries only in-frame clones and drops some. The profile shows some 2,100,000 clones, 85% to 95% of them singletons. This receptor was taken from a man aged 18-30 years in good health. Some clones in this sample may be carry-over from other donors' samples. This rearrangement joins TRBV6-5 to TRBJ1-1; 9 bases line up with TRBD1. Sequencing was performed on naive CD8+ T cells from PBMCs. The CDR3 protein is CASRSPTGGLEAFF. The CDR3 coding sequence is TGTGCCAGCAGGTCGCCGACAGGGGGGCTTGAAGCTTTCTTT.